The clone carrying this T cell receptor beta chain was seen ten or more times. This sample is part of a study of HIV-infected children after antiretroviral therapy interruption. Unique molecular identifiers were included in an RNA-based 3' RACE TCR library. TCRdb independently ran MiXCR on the 3' RACE reads; one entry per CDR3 protein. The sample includes 70,000 to 90,000 distinct CDR3 sequences, around 6.9% of them seen just once. Described treatment: PENTA 11 planned treatment interruption arm or continuous ART arm. Deletions cut 2 bases from V and 4 bases from J, with 12 bases between. CDR1 is SGHNT, CDR2 YENEEA, per germline. This CDR3 is 15 amino acids long.

Sequenced here: CD45RA+ CD4+ T cells from PBMCs, pooled from several time points, sampled from a donor given antiretroviral therapy, either interrupted or continuous. Subset noted: naive CD4+ CD45RA+ CD45RO- T cells. The chain uses TRBV11-3 and TRBJ1-3; D remains unclear. This TCR was recovered from a pool of human donors with HIV. The DNA for the CDR3 is TGTGCCAGCAGCTTAAGCCGGGAGTCCGGAAACACCATATATTTT. It is translated as CASSLSRESGNTIYF.